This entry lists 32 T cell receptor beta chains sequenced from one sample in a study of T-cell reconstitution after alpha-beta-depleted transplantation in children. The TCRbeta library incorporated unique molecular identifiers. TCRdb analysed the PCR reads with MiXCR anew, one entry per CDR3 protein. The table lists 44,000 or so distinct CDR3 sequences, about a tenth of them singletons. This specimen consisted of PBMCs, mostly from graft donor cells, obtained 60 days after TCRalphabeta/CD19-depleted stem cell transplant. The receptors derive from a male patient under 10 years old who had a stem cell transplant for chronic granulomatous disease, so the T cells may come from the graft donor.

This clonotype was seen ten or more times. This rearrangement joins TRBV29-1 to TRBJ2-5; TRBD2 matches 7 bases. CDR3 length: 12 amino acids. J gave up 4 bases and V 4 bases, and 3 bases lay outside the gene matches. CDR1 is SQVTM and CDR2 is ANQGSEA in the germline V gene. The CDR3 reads CSVVIAGETQYF. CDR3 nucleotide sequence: TGCAGCGTTGTAATAGCGGGAGAGACCCAGTACTTC.

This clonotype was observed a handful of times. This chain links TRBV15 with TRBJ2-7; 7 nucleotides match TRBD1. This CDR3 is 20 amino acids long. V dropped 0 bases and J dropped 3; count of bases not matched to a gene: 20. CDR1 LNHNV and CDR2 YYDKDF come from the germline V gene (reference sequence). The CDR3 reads CATSRDLYFGYGHRGYEQYF. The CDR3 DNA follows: TGTGCCACCAGCAGAGATCTCTACTTTGGGTATGGGCACAGGGGCTACGAGCAGTACTTC.

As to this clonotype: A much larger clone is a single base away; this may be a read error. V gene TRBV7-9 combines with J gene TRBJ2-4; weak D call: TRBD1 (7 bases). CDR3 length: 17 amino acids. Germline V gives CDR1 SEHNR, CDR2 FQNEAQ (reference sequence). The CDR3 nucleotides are TGTGCCAGCAGCGCCACAACAGGGGCCTGGGAGGCCGACATTCAGCACTTC. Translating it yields CASSATTGAWEADIQHF.

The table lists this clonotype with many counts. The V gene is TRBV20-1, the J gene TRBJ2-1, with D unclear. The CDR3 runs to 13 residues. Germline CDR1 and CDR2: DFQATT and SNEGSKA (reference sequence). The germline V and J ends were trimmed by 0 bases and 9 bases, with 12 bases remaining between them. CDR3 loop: CSARDRVEVEQFF. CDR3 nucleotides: TGCAGTGCTAGAGATCGGGTCGAAGTTGAGCAGTTCTTC.

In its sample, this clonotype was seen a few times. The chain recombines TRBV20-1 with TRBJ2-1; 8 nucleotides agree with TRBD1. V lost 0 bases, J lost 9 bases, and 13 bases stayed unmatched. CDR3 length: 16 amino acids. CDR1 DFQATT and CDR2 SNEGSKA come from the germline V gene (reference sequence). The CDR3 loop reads CSARDPGQGRVSEQFF. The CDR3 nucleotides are TGCAGTGCTAGAGATCCCGGACAGGGTAGAGTGAGTGAGCAGTTCTTC.

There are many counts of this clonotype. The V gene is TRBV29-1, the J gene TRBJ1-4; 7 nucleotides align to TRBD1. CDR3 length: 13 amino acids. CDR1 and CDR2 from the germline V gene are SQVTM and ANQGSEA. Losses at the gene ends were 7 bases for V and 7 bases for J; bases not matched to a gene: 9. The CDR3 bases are TGCAGCGGGAGACAGGGAGGAGGTGAAAAACTGTTTTTT. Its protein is CSGRQGGGEKLFF.

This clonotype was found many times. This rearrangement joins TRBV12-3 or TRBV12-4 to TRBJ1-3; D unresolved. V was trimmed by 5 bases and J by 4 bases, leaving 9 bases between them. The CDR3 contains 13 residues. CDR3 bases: TGTGCCAGCAGTGGGAGATCCGGAAACACCATATATTTT. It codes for CASSGRSGNTIYF.

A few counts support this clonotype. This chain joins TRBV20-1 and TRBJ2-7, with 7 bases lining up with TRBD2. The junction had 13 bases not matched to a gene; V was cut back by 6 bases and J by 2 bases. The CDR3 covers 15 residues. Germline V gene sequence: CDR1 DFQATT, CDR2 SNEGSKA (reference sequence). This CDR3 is CSAARGSGLAYEQYF. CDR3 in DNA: TGCAGTGCCGCTAGGGGATCAGGACTAGCCTACGAGCAGTACTTC.

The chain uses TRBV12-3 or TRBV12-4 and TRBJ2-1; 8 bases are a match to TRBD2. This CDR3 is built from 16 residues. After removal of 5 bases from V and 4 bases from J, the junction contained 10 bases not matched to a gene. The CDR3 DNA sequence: TGTGCCAGCAGTGGTAGTAGCGGGGTGGGTTACAATGAGCAGTTCTTC. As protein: CASSGSSGVGYNEQFF.

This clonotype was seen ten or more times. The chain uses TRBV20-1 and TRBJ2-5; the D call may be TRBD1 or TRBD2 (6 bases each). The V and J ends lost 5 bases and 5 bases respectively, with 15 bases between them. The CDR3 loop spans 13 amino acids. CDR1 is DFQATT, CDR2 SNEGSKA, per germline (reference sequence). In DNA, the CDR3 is TGCAGTGCTGTTGTAGGGGGGAAGGAGACCCAGTACTTC. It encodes CSAVVGGKETQYF.

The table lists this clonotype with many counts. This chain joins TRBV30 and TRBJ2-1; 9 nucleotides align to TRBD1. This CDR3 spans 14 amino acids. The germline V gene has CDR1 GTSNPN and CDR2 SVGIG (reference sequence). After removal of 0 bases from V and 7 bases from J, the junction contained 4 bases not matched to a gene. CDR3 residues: CAWSVGTGWNEQFF. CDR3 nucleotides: TGTGCCTGGAGTGTAGGGACAGGGTGGAATGAGCAGTTCTTC.

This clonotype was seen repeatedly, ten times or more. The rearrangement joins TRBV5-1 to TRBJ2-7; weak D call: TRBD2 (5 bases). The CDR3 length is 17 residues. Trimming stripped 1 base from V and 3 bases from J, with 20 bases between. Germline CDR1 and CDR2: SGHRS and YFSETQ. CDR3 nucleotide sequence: TGCGCCAGCAGCTTGTCCCGTGGGCTAGCAGGTAGCTACGAGCAGTACTTC. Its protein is CASSLSRGLAGSYEQYF.

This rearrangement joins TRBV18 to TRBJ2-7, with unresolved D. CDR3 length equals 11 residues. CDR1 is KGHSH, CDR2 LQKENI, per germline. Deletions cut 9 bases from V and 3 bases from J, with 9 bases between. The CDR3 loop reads CARKRIYEQYF. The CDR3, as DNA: TGTGCCAGAAAAAGGATCTACGAGCAGTACTTC.

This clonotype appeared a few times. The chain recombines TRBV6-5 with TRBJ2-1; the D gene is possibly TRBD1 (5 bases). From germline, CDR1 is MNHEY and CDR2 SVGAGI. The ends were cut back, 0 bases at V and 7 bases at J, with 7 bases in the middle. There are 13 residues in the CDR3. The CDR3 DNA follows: TGTGCCAGCAGTTACTCAGGGGTTAATGAGCAGTTCTTC. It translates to CASSYSGVNEQFF.

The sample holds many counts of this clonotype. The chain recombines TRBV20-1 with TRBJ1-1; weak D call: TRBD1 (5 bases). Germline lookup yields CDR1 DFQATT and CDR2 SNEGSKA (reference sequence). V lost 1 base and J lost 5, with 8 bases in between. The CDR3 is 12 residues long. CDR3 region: CSARGGWTEAFF. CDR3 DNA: TGCAGTGCTAGAGGGGGGTGGACTGAAGCTTTCTTT.

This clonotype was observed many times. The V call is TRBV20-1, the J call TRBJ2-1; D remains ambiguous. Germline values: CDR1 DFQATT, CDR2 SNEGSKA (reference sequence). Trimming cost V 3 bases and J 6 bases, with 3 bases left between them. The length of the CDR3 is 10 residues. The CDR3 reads CSASFNEQFF. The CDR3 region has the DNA TGCAGTGCTAGTTTCAATGAGCAGTTCTTC.

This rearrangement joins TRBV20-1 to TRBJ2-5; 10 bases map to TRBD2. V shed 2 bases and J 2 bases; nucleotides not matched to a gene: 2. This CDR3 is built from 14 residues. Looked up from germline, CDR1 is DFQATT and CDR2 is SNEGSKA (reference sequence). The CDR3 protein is CSARRAGGQETQYF. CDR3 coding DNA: TGCAGTGCTAGACGAGCGGGAGGGCAAGAGACCCAGTACTTC.

The CDR3 loop is CAISSQGGSSNYGYTF. The CDR3 region has the DNA TGTGCCATCAGTTCCCAGGGGGGCTCCTCTAACTATGGCTACACCTTC. The V gene is TRBV10-3, the J gene TRBJ1-2; TRBD1 aligns across 7 bases. V trimming: 5 bases; J trimming: 0 bases; junction bases outside the gene matches: 9. The length of the CDR3 is 16 residues. In germline, CDR1 is ENHRY, CDR2 SYGVKD.

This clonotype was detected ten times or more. The CDR3 DNA reads TGTGCCAGCTCGCGGGAGAATGAGCAGTTCTTC. It is translated as CASSRENEQFF. The chain recombines TRBV6-6 with TRBJ2-1; 7 bases are shared with TRBD2. This CDR3 comprises 11 residues. Germline V lookup: CDR1 MNHNY, CDR2 SVGAGI (reference sequence). After removal of 8 bases from V and 7 bases from J, the junction contained 2 bases not matched to a gene.

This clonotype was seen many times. This CDR3 reads CSVIQAGQGYEQYF. The CDR3 DNA follows: TGCAGCGTAATCCAAGCAGGACAGGGATACGAGCAGTACTTC. The chain is built from TRBV29-1 and TRBJ2-7, with 8 nucleotides matching TRBD1. V dropped 6 bases and J dropped 4; count of bases not matched to a gene: 11. Germline values: CDR1 SQVTM, CDR2 ANQGSEA. This CDR3 spans 14 amino acids.

The CDR3 loop is CASSRGLGANVLTF. In DNA, the CDR3 is TGCGCCAGCAGTCGGGGACTCGGGGCCAACGTCCTGACTTTC. The gene calls are TRBV23-1 and TRBJ2-6, with a weak D call TRBD2 (6 bases). TRBV23-1 qualifies as an ORF whose function is uncertain. V lost 4 bases to trimming and J lost 4 bases, with 8 bases between them. The CDR3 contains 14 residues.

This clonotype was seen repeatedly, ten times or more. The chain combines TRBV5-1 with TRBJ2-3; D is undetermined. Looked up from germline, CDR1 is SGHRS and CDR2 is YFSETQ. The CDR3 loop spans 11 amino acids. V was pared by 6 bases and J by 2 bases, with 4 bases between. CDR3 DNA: TGCGCCAGCACCAACACAGATACGCAGTATTTT. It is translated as CASTNTDTQYF.

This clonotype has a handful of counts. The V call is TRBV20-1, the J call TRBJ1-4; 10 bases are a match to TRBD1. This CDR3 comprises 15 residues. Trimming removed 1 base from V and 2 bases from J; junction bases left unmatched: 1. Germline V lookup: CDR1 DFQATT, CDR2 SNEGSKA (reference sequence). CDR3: CSARGGQGTNEKLFF. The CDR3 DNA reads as TGCAGTGCTAGAGGGGGACAGGGGACTAATGAAAAACTGTTTTTT.

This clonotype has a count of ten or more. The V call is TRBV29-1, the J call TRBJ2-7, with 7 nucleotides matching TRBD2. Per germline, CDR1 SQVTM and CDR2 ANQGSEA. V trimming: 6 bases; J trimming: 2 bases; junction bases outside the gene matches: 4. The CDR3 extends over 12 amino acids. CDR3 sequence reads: CSVSSGAYEQYF. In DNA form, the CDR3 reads TGCAGCGTCTCTAGCGGTGCCTACGAGCAGTACTTC.

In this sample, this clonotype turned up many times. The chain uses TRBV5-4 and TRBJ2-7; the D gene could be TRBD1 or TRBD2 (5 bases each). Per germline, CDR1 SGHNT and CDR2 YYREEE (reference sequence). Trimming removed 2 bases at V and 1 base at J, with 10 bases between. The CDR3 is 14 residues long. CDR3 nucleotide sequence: TGTGCCAGCAGCTTTGAGGGGAGATCCTACGAGCAGTACTTC. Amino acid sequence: CASSFEGRSYEQYF.

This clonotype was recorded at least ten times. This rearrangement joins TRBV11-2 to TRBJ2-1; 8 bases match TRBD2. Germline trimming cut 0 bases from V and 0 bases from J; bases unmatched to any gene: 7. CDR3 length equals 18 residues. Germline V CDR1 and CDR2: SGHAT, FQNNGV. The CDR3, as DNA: TGTGCCAGCAGCTTAGATCTAGGGAGCGGGAGCTCCTACAATGAGCAGTTCTTC. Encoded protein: CASSLDLGSGSSYNEQFF.

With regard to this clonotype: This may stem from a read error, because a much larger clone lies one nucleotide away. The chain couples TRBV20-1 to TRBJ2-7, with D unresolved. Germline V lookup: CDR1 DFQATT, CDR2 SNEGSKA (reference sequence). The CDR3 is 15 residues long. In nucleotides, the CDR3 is TGCAGAGCTAGATTGGCTCGCGGCCAAACCTACGAGCAGTACTTC. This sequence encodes CRARLARGQTYEQYF.

CDR3 in DNA: TGTGCCAGTAGTTCAGGACAGGGGGGGTCCTACAATGAGCAGTTCTTC. Its protein product is CASSSGQGGSYNEQFF. The rearrangement joins TRBV19 to TRBJ2-1, with TRBD1 matching over 10 bases. Trimming removed 5 bases from V and 1 base from J; junction bases left unmatched: 5. CDR3 length equals 16 residues. Germline V gene sequence: CDR1 LNHDA, CDR2 SQIVND (reference sequence). The variable domain in full, completed from reference TRBV19 and TRBJ2-1, reads DGGITQSPKYLFRKEGQNVTLSCEQNLNHDAMYWYRQDPGQGLRLIYYSQIVNDFQKGDIAEGYSVSREKKESFPLTVTSAQKNPTAFYLCASSSGQGGSYNEQFFGPGTRLTVL.

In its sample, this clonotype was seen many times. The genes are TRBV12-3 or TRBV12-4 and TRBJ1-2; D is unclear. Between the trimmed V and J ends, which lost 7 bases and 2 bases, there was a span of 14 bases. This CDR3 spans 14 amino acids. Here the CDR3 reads CASTRSNANYGYTF. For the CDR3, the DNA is TGTGCCAGCACTCGATCTAATGCCAACTATGGCTACACCTTC.

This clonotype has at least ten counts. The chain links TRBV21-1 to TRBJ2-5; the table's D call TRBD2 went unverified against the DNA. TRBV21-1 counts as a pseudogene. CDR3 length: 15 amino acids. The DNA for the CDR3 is TGTGCCAGCAGCAAAGGAGCGGGAGAACGGGAGACCCAGTACTTC. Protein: CASSKGAGERETQYF.

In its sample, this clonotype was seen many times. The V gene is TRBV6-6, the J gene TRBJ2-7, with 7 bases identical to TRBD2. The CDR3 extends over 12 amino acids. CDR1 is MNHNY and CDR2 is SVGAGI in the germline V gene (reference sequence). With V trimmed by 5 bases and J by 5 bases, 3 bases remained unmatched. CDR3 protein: CASSPSGNEQYF. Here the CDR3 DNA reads TGTGCCAGCAGTCCTAGCGGAAACGAGCAGTACTTC.

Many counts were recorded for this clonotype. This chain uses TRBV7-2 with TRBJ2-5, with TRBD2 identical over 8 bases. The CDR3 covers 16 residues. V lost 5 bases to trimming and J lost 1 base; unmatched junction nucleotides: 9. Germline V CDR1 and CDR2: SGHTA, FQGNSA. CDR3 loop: CASSPGVAGFQETQYF. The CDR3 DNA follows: TGTGCCAGCAGCCCCGGGGTAGCGGGATTCCAAGAGACCCAGTACTTC.